Listed here are 25 T cell receptor beta chains from one sample, sequenced in a study of cytomegalovirus exposure and HLA in healthy donors. Researchers ran the PCR with 60 Vbeta and 13 Jbeta primers. Profiling relied on immunoSEQ multiplex PCR, and the TCRdb table lists in-frame clones only, not all of them. The repertoire consists of over 50,000 clones, with roughly 90% occurring once and the leading ten covering approximately 1.4%. Source material: PBMCs. These receptors all stem from a young man in good health and CMV-seropositive.

The chain combines TRBV9 with TRBJ2-1; 7 bases are shared with TRBD2. Germline V gene sequence: CDR1 SGDLS, CDR2 YYNGEE. The CDR3 has 15 residues. V was pared by 7 bases and J by 9 bases, with 16 bases of the junction left unmatched. Here the CDR3 DNA reads TGTGCCAGCGGGTCCGGACTAGTTGTAGGAAGTGAGCAGTTCTTC. Its translation: CASGSGLVVGSEQFF. The full variable domain, in which reference TRBV9 and TRBJ2-1 provide the parts outside the CDR3, is DSGVTQTPKHLITATGQRVTLRCSPRSGDLSVYWYQQSLDQGLQFLIQYYNGEERAKGNILERFSAQQFPDLHSELNLSSLELGDSALYFCASGSGLVVGSEQFFGPGTRLTVL.

This clone was seen only once. The chain links TRBV7-3 to TRBJ1-3, with TRBD1 identical over 7 bases. The germline CDR1 and CDR2 sequences are SGHTA and FQGTGA. V shed 2 bases, J shed 1 base, and the junction held 14 bases outside the gene matches. This CDR3 contains 19 residues. The DNA of the CDR3 is TGTGCCAGCAGCTTATATCCCCGCCGACAGGGTGGGTCTGGAAACACCATATATTTT. The encoded protein is CASSLYPRRQGGSGNTIYF.

There are a few counts of this clone. CDR3 protein: CASSQVPRYNQPQHF. Written as DNA, the CDR3 is TGCGCCAGCAGCCAAGTCCCCAGGTACAATCAGCCCCAGCATTTT. V and J are TRBV4-1 and TRBJ1-5; D unresolved. With 1 base removed from V and 3 bases from J, the gap between germline ends came to 10 bases. CDR3 size: 15 residues. Germline CDR1 MGHRA, CDR2 YSYEKL.

This chain uses TRBV7-9 with TRBJ2-1, with D tentatively TRBD2 (5 bases). Between the trimmed V and J ends, which lost 0 bases and 10 bases, there was a span of 10 bases. In germline, CDR1 is SEHNR, CDR2 FQNEAQ (reference sequence). The CDR3 loop spans 13 amino acids. CDR3 amino acids: CASSLALAGEQFF. In DNA form, the CDR3 reads TGTGCCAGCAGCTTAGCGCTCGCGGGCGAGCAGTTCTTC.

CDR3 in amino acids: CASSQDRWTDPNYGYTF. CDR3 bases: TGCGCCAGCAGCCAAGATCGGTGGACAGATCCTAACTATGGCTACACCTTC. V gene TRBV4-1 combines with J gene TRBJ1-2; D might be TRBD1 (6 bases). Germline V gives CDR1 MGHRA, CDR2 YSYEKL. V lost 0 bases and J 0 bases, leaving 14 bases between the germline ends. The length of the CDR3 is 17 residues.

This chain joins TRBV6-6 and TRBJ1-5; TRBD1 matches 7 bases. The V gene end was trimmed by 5 bases and the J gene end by 4 bases; junction bases not matched to a gene: 5. Germline values: CDR1 MNHNY, CDR2 SVGAGI (reference sequence). The CDR3 has 14 residues. DNA of the CDR3: TGTGCCAGCAGTATACAGGGGAAGAATCAGCCCCAGCATTTT. This translates into CASSIQGKNQPQHF.

The gene calls are TRBV7-8 and TRBJ1-1; 8 bases agree with TRBD1. V gave up 0 bases and J gave up 7 bases; unmatched junction bases: 7. CDR1 and CDR2 from the germline V gene are SGHVS and FQNEAQ. The CDR3 runs 15 residues. The CDR3 loop is CASSLAAGGLIEAFF. CDR3 nucleotides: TGTGCCAGCAGCTTAGCGGCAGGGGGCTTAATTGAAGCTTTCTTT.

The chain carries TRBV6-5 and TRBJ1-1, with 7 bases lining up with TRBD1. V was clipped by 5 bases and J by 1 base; unmatched bases: 7. The CDR3 spans 15 residues. From germline, CDR1 is MNHEY and CDR2 SVGAGI. CDR3: CASSTGTARNTEAFF. The CDR3 nucleotides read TGTGCCAGCAGTACGGGGACAGCCCGGAACACTGAAGCTTTCTTT.

The genes are TRBV29-1 and TRBJ2-1; 9 bases line up with TRBD2. Germline V gene data show CDR1 as SQVTM and CDR2 as ANQGSEA. Germline trimming cut 4 bases from V and 5 bases from J; bases unmatched to any gene: 9. This CDR3 spans 15 amino acids. The CDR3 nucleotides read TGCAGCGTTGTATCGGTAGCGGGAGCCCACAATGAGCAGTTCTTC. Amino acids: CSVVSVAGAHNEQFF.

In regard to this clone: Different DNA sequences within this sample yield the same CDR3. The rearrangement links TRBV28 to TRBJ2-7; perhaps TRBD1 as D (6 bases). CDR3 size: 12 residues. Germline values: CDR1 MDHEN, CDR2 SYDVKM. The ends were cut back, 7 bases at V and 4 bases at J, with 11 bases in the middle. As DNA, the CDR3 is TGTGCCAGCAACGGACAGCGGTACGAGCAGTACTTC. Protein sequence: CASNGQRYEQYF.

Concerning this clone: Other DNA sequences within the sample encode an identical CDR3. This chain joins TRBV7-2 and TRBJ1-4, with 9 bases identical to TRBD1. Germline V CDR1 and CDR2: SGHTA, FQGNSA. The J segment lost 8 bases and the V segment lost 2 bases, leaving 12 bases of the junction unmatched. The CDR3 has 17 amino acids. The CDR3 bases are TGTGCCAGCAGCTTACTGCCGGGACAGGGATCAGAGGAAAAACTGTTTTTT. It translates to CASSLLPGQGSEEKLFF. Combining the CDR3 with reference TRBV7-2 and TRBJ1-4 gives the whole variable domain GAGVSQSPSNKVTEKGKDVELRCDPISGHTALYWYRQSLGQGLEFLIYFQGNSAPDKSGLPSDRFSAERTGGSVSTLTIQRTQQEDSAVYLCASSLLPGQGSEEKLFFGSGTQLSVL.

The chain combines TRBV4-2 with TRBJ2-7; 13 nucleotides match TRBD2. J lost 2 bases, V lost 5 bases, and 15 bases had no gene match. The CDR3 sequence is 19 residues long. The germline V gene has CDR1 LGHNA and CDR2 YNFKEQ. CDR3 nucleotide sequence: TGTGCCAGCAGCACTTATGGGACTAGCGGGACTATCGTAGCCTACGAGCAGTACTTC. Its protein product is CASSTYGTSGTIVAYEQYF.

The V and J genes are TRBV10-1 and TRBJ2-2; D unclear. From germline, CDR1 is WNHNN and CDR2 SYGVQD (reference sequence). CDR3 length: 13 amino acids. The V end was cut by 6 bases, the J end by 1 base, with 6 bases between. The CDR3 loop reads CASSTVNTGELFF. CDR3 bases: TGCGCCAGCAGCACAGTGAACACCGGGGAGCTGTTTTTT.

This rearrangement joins TRBV6-4 to TRBJ2-2, with D perhaps matching TRBD1 (5 bases). The CDR3 runs 13 residues. Between the trimmed V and J ends, which lost 0 bases and 8 bases, there was a span of 7 bases. Germline V gives CDR1 MRHNA, CDR2 SNTAGT. Written as DNA, the CDR3 is TGTGCCAGCAGTGACTCGGGGCTTGGGGAGCTGTTTTTT. Translation gives CASSDSGLGELFF.

The V and J genes are TRBV5-1 and TRBJ2-1; 15 bases are shared with TRBD2. The CDR3 consists of 19 residues. CDR1 is SGHRS and CDR2 is YFSETQ in the germline V gene. J lost 1 base, V lost 0 bases, and 5 bases had no gene match. The CDR3 here is CASSLVGLAGGLSYNEQFF. Written as DNA, the CDR3 is TGCGCCAGCAGCTTGGTTGGACTAGCGGGAGGGCTGTCCTACAATGAGCAGTTCTTC.

CDR3 nucleotide sequence: TGTGCCAGCAGCTGGCGACAGGACAATCAGCCCCAGCATTTT. It codes for CASSWRQDNQPQHF. The chain couples TRBV5-6 to TRBJ1-5; perhaps TRBD1 as D (6 bases). Trimming cost V 3 bases and J 3 bases, with 10 bases left between them. Germline-derived CDR1 and CDR2 are SGHDT and YYEEEE. The CDR3 contains 14 residues.

For the CDR3, the DNA is TGTGCCAGCAACTCGCCCCCTGCGACAGGGGCCCAAGAGACCCAGTACTTC. It specifies CASNSPPATGAQETQYF. This chain uses TRBV7-9 with TRBJ2-5, with 8 positions matching TRBD1. The germline V gene encodes CDR1 SEHNR and CDR2 FQNEAQ (reference sequence). There are 17 residues in the CDR3. V gave up 7 bases and J gave up 1 base; unmatched junction bases: 14.

The chain joins TRBV27 to TRBJ2-1; D ambiguous. Germline CDR1 reads MNHEY; CDR2 reads SMNVEV (reference sequence). The CDR3 sequence is 12 residues long. Trimming took off 3 bases at V and 6 bases at J, with 6 bases between the two ends. CDR3: CASSLSVNEQFF. DNA of the CDR3: TGTGCCAGCAGTTTGAGCGTCAATGAGCAGTTCTTC.

This chain uses TRBV4-2 with TRBJ2-5; 12 nucleotides agree with TRBD2. Trimming cost V 1 base and J 5 bases; bases outside gene matches: 5. The CDR3 is 16 amino acids. Germline V gene sequence: CDR1 LGHNA, CDR2 YNFKEQ. The CDR3 region is CASSQGRLAGDETQYF. CDR3 nucleotide sequence: TGTGCCAGCAGCCAAGGGAGACTAGCGGGAGACGAGACCCAGTACTTC.

A single count supports this clone. This sequence joins TRBV4-1 and TRBJ1-6, with a possible D match to TRBD1 (5 bases). This CDR3 spans 16 amino acids. V lost 1 base and J lost 5, with 12 bases in between. CDR1 is MGHRA and CDR2 is YSYEKL in the germline V gene. The CDR3 DNA sequence: TGCGCCAGCAGCCAAGGACCGGGACTGGATAATTCACCCCTCCACTTT. Its protein product is CASSQGPGLDNSPLHF.

The CDR3 DNA sequence: TGTGCCAGTAGTATGCTAGCAGAGAACACCGGGGAGCTGTTTTTT. Translated, it gives CASSMLAENTGELFF. The J gene is TRBJ2-2, the V gene TRBV19, with a tentative D call TRBD2 (5 bases). CDR1 is LNHDA and CDR2 is SQIVND in the germline V gene (reference sequence). The CDR3 is made up of 15 amino acids. Trimming removed 3 bases from V and 1 base from J, with 9 bases in between.

The V call is TRBV5-8, the J call TRBJ1-5; D call uncertain. This CDR3 spans 15 amino acids. Per the germline V gene, CDR1 is SGHTS and CDR2 is YDEGEE. V lost 2 bases, J lost 2 bases, and 11 bases lay in between. CDR3 sequence reads: CASSLSGIGNQPQHF. The CDR3 region has the DNA TGTGCCAGCAGCTTATCCGGGATCGGCAATCAGCCCCAGCATTTT.

The chain has TRBV6-6 and TRBJ2-3; 11 positions agree with TRBD1. Germline assignment: CDR1 MNHNY and CDR2 SVGAGI (reference sequence). Germline trimming cut 6 bases from V and 6 bases from J; bases unmatched to any gene: 11. The CDR3 length is 16 residues. The CDR3 coding sequence is TGTGCCAGCAGGATCGGCGGACAGGGGGCCAGGGATACGCAGTATTTT. Its protein is CASRIGGQGARDTQYF.

The chain combines TRBV11-2 with TRBJ2-5; D perhaps matches TRBD1 (6 bases). The germline CDR1 and CDR2 sequences are SGHAT and FQNNGV. V gave up 2 bases and J gave up 0 bases, with 10 bases separating them. This CDR3 region has 15 residues. The CDR3 reads CASSLNSGDQETQYF. CDR3 DNA sequence: TGTGCCAGCAGCTTAAATTCAGGGGACCAAGAGACCCAGTACTTC.

This chain connects TRBV14 to TRBJ2-5; D remains ambiguous. CDR1 and CDR2 from the germline V gene are SGHDN and FVKESK. The CDR3 contains 15 residues. Trimming removed 4 bases from V and 5 bases from J, with 17 bases in between. CDR3 nucleotide sequence: TGTGCCAGCAGCCCCCGCGGTTGGATTTGGGAGACCCAGTACTTC. Protein: CASSPRGWIWETQYF.